The clone carrying this T cell receptor (beta chain) has at least ten counts. Its antigen is unidentified. For TCR beta, libraries came from quantitative 5'-RACE with molecular barcodes. MiXCR was run by TCRdb on the 5' RACE reads, yielding one entry per CDR3 protein. The sample holds hundreds of thousands of distinct CDR3 sequences, about 11% seen once. This record belongs to a study of CD8 T cells in ankylosing spondylitis. Study-level points and caveats: Ankylosing spondylitis blood appeared to carry a characteristic TCR beta motif of under ten highly homologous variants.

The clonotype was recovered from a male donor with ankylosing spondylitis or in good health (not recorded which). Sequenced sample: blood, either unsorted or a sorted T cell fraction (not recorded which).

CDR3 region: CASRGQGAGGYTF. As DNA, the CDR3 is TGTGCCAGCAGGGGACAGGGGGCAGGAGGCTACACCTTC. The genes are TRBV27 and TRBJ1-2; 12 nucleotides agree with TRBD1. The germline CDR1 and CDR2 sequences are MNHEY and SMNVEV (reference sequence). The CDR3 spans 13 residues. The V and J ends lost 6 bases and 8 bases, in that order; junction bases with no gene match: 4.